These T cell receptor beta chains were read from a single sample in a study of T cell repertoires in cytomegalovirus infection. A single record per CDR3 protein comes from TCRdb applying MiXCR to the reads. The sample includes more than 150,000 distinct CDR3 sequences, about 21% of them seen just once. Material: PBMCs. The receptors here all came from a human donor in good health (CMV status not recorded). Some clones in this sample may be carry-over from other donors' samples. The CDR3 runs from the conserved cysteine through the conserved F or W. A D gene is named only where the DNA matches it firmly. Where a row states a size, it is once, few, many or the class of an expanded clone; other rows omit it.

clone_size: once; d_call: -; j_call: TRBJ2-5; v_call: TRBV29-1; cdr3_aa: CSVRLEAETQYF; cdr3_nt: TGCAGCGTGAGACTAGAGGCAGAGACCCAGTACTTC
clone_size: few; d_call: -; j_call: TRBJ2-5; v_call: TRBV5-6; cdr3_aa: CASSDPSGETQYF; cdr3_nt: TGTGCCAGCAGCGACCCCTCCGGAGAGACCCAGTACTTC
clone_size: -; d_call: -; j_call: TRBJ1-5; v_call: TRBV28; cdr3_aa: CASSLIGQGYQPQHF; cdr3_nt: TGTGCCAGCAGTTTAATCGGCCAGGGGTATCAGCCCCAGCATTTT
clone_size: many; d_call: -; j_call: TRBJ1-5; v_call: TRBV24-1; cdr3_aa: CATSDFRATRPQHF; cdr3_nt: TGTGCCACCAGTGATTTCCGGGCTACTCGGCCCCAGCATTTT
clone_size: -; d_call: -; j_call: TRBJ1-6; v_call: TRBV5-1; cdr3_aa: CASSREQGNSPLHF; cdr3_nt: TGCGCCAGCAGCAGGGAGCAGGGAAATTCACCCCTCCACTTT
clone_size: few; d_call: -; j_call: TRBJ2-3; v_call: TRBV6-5; cdr3_aa: CASRTSTDTQYF; cdr3_nt: TGTGCCAGCAGGACTAGCACAGATACGCAGTATTTT
clone_size: -; d_call: -; j_call: TRBJ1-3; v_call: TRBV18; cdr3_aa: CASSPVHVSGNTIYF; cdr3_nt: TGTGCCAGCTCACCCGTTCACGTCTCTGGAAACACCATATATTTT
clone_size: -; d_call: -; j_call: TRBJ2-2; v_call: TRBV7-2; cdr3_aa: CASSPPANTGELFF; cdr3_nt: TGTGCCAGCAGCCCCCCCGCCAACACCGGGGAGCTGTTTTTT
clone_size: few; d_call: -; j_call: TRBJ2-1; v_call: TRBV7-9; cdr3_aa: CASSALGRVRSNEQFF; cdr3_nt: TGTGCCAGCAGCGCCCTCGGCAGGGTAAGGTCCAATGAGCAGTTCTTC
clone_size: -; d_call: -; j_call: TRBJ2-7; v_call: TRBV4-1; cdr3_aa: CASSQGTGPYEQYF; cdr3_nt: TGCGCCAGCAGCCAAGGCACAGGTCCCTACGAGCAGTACTTC
clone_size: few; d_call: -; j_call: TRBJ2-2; v_call: TRBV11-2; cdr3_aa: CASSPWEDTGELFF; cdr3_nt: TGTGCCAGCAGCCCTTGGGAGGACACCGGGGAGCTGTTTTTT
clone_size: -; d_call: -; j_call: TRBJ2-2; v_call: TRBV5-6; cdr3_aa: CASSPGRTANTGELFF; cdr3_nt: TGTGCCAGCAGCCCAGGACGGACAGCAAATACCGGGGAGCTGTTTTTT
clone_size: many; d_call: TRBD1; j_call: TRBJ2-7; v_call: TRBV7-8; cdr3_aa: CASSWLPGQGYEQYF; cdr3_nt: TGTGCCAGCAGCTGGTTACCGGGACAGGGGTATGAGCAGTACTTC
clone_size: -; d_call: -; j_call: TRBJ2-7; v_call: TRBV6-6; cdr3_aa: CASSYSRDSRAYEQYF; cdr3_nt: TGTGCCAGCAGTTACTCTAGGGACTCCCGGGCCTACGAGCAGTACTTC
clone_size: -; d_call: TRBD2; j_call: TRBJ2-5; v_call: TRBV7-6; cdr3_aa: CASSLGTSGSVETQYF; cdr3_nt: TGTGCCAGCAGCTTAGGGACTAGCGGGAGTGTAGAGACCCAGTACTTC
clone_size: -; d_call: TRBD1; j_call: TRBJ2-5; v_call: TRBV5-5; cdr3_aa: CASSLAGQGGETQYF; cdr3_nt: TGTGCCAGCAGCTTGGCCGGACAGGGGGGCGAGACCCAGTACTTC
clone_size: medium-sized; d_call: -; j_call: TRBJ2-5; v_call: TRBV7-8; cdr3_aa: CASSLRGGSGETQYF; cdr3_nt: TGTGCCAGCAGCTTACGGGGCGGGTCGGGGGAGACCCAGTACTTC
clone_size: -; d_call: -; j_call: TRBJ2-5; v_call: TRBV29-1; cdr3_aa: CSVVMVRETQYF; cdr3_nt: TGCAGCGTTGTTATGGTGAGGGAGACCCAGTACTTC
clone_size: many; d_call: TRBD1; j_call: TRBJ2-7; v_call: TRBV28; cdr3_aa: CASSYRGRRIF; cdr3_nt: TGTGCCAGCAGTTACAGGGGACGTAGGATCTTC
clone_size: many; d_call: -; j_call: TRBJ1-3; v_call: TRBV7-2; cdr3_aa: CASSLYGIGNTIYF; cdr3_nt: TGTGCCAGCAGCTTATACGGGATAGGAAACACCATATATTTT
clone_size: -; d_call: -; j_call: TRBJ1-2; v_call: TRBV11-3; cdr3_aa: CASSPGDNYGYTF; cdr3_nt: TGTGCCAGCAGCCCCGGGGATAACTATGGCTACACCTTC
clone_size: many; d_call: TRBD1; j_call: TRBJ1-2; v_call: TRBV7-2; cdr3_aa: CASSLDRGTYGYTF; cdr3_nt: TGTGCCAGCAGTTTGGACAGGGGGACCTATGGCTACACCTTC
clone_size: few; d_call: -; j_call: TRBJ1-5; v_call: TRBV10-3; cdr3_aa: CAISAYQGPQHF; cdr3_nt: TGTGCCATCAGTGCGTATCAGGGGCCCCAGCATTTT
clone_size: once; d_call: -; j_call: TRBJ1-2; v_call: TRBV15; cdr3_aa: CATSRGGLYYGYTF; cdr3_nt: TGTGCCACCAGCAGAGGCGGCCTCTACTATGGCTACACCTTC
clone_size: few; d_call: -; j_call: TRBJ2-3; v_call: TRBV28; cdr3_aa: CASSSRHPLADTQYF; cdr3_nt: TGTGCCAGCAGTTCCCGACATCCCCTGGCAGATACGCAGTATTTT
clone_size: few; d_call: -; j_call: TRBJ2-1; v_call: TRBV6-2/TRBV6-3; cdr3_aa: CASSYSTAGGSYNEQFF; cdr3_nt: TGTGCCAGCAGTTACTCAACTGCCGGTGGGTCCTACAATGAGCAGTTCTTC
clone_size: few; d_call: TRBD2; j_call: TRBJ2-1; v_call: TRBV28; cdr3_aa: CASRAGLGLAGKEYNEQFF; cdr3_nt: TGTGCCAGCAGAGCGGGTTTGGGACTAGCGGGAAAGGAGTACAATGAGCAGTTCTTC
clone_size: -; d_call: TRBD1; j_call: TRBJ1-1; v_call: TRBV5-1; cdr3_aa: CASSSGTALNTEAFF; cdr3_nt: TGCGCCAGCAGCTCCGGGACAGCCCTGAACACTGAAGCTTTCTTT
clone_size: -; d_call: TRBD2; j_call: TRBJ2-1; v_call: TRBV20-1; cdr3_aa: CSARTSGGYNEQFF; cdr3_nt: TGCAGTGCGAGGACTAGCGGGGGCTACAATGAGCAGTTCTTC
clone_size: few; d_call: -; j_call: TRBJ2-3; v_call: TRBV12-3/TRBV12-4; cdr3_aa: CASSPRLYPITDTQYF; cdr3_nt: TGTGCCAGCAGTCCCCGGTTATATCCAATAACAGATACGCAGTATTTT
clone_size: many; d_call: -; j_call: TRBJ1-3; v_call: TRBV12-3/TRBV12-4; cdr3_aa: CASSILTGGRTGNTIYF; cdr3_nt: TGTGCCAGCAGTATCCTGACAGGCGGGAGGACTGGAAACACCATATATTTT
clone_size: few; d_call: TRBD1; j_call: TRBJ2-7; v_call: TRBV4-1; cdr3_aa: CASSHDRAEQYF; cdr3_nt: TGCGCCAGCAGCCACGACAGGGCCGAGCAGTACTTC
clone_size: few; d_call: -; j_call: TRBJ1-1; v_call: TRBV7-9; cdr3_aa: CASSLGDGLRTEAFF; cdr3_nt: TGTGCCAGCAGCTTAGGGGACGGACTTCGCACTGAAGCTTTCTTT
clone_size: few; d_call: -; j_call: TRBJ1-3; v_call: TRBV6-1; cdr3_aa: CASMRATRGTGNTIYF; cdr3_nt: TGTGCCAGCATGCGGGCGACGCGAGGCACTGGAAACACCATATATTTT
clone_size: -; d_call: -; j_call: TRBJ2-5; v_call: TRBV15; cdr3_aa: CATSRELGQMYQETQYF; cdr3_nt: TGTGCCACCAGCAGAGAATTGGGCCAGATGTACCAAGAGACCCAGTACTTC
clone_size: -; d_call: TRBD2; j_call: TRBJ2-3; v_call: TRBV5-4; cdr3_aa: CASSTPGLAGGQSRTDTQYF; cdr3_nt: TGTGCCAGCAGCACACCGGGACTAGCGGGGGGGCAATCTAGGACAGATACGCAGTATTTT
clone_size: -; d_call: TRBD1; j_call: TRBJ1-2; v_call: TRBV7-2; cdr3_aa: CASSLDNRGSQGYTF; cdr3_nt: TGTGCCAGCAGCTTAGATAACAGGGGGAGTCAGGGCTACACCTTC
clone_size: few; d_call: -; j_call: TRBJ1-4; v_call: TRBV30; cdr3_aa: CAWTRQTNEKLFF; cdr3_nt: TGTGCCTGGACCCGGCAGACTAATGAAAAACTGTTTTTT
clone_size: few; d_call: -; j_call: TRBJ1-2; v_call: TRBV19; cdr3_aa: CASSIEPGISANYGYTF; cdr3_nt: TGTGCCAGTAGTATAGAGCCGGGGATCTCAGCTAACTATGGCTACACCTTC
clone_size: few; d_call: -; j_call: TRBJ2-7; v_call: TRBV11-3; cdr3_aa: CASSLDPAAVEEQYF; cdr3_nt: TGTGCCAGCAGCTTAGATCCAGCGGCGGTGGAAGAGCAGTACTTC
clone_size: -; d_call: -; j_call: TRBJ1-1; v_call: TRBV5-1; cdr3_aa: CASSLGGGPMNTEAFF; cdr3_nt: TGCGCCAGCAGCTTGGGAGGAGGACCCATGAACACTGAAGCTTTCTTT
clone_size: many; d_call: -; j_call: TRBJ2-1; v_call: TRBV7-2; cdr3_aa: CASSPLGANYNEQFF; cdr3_nt: TGTGCCAGCAGCCCCCTCGGGGCTAATTACAATGAGCAGTTCTTC